The 12 T cell receptor beta chains given below trace back to one sample, sequenced in a study of blood T cells in healthy people across ages. PCR was performed a second time for about 7 to 11 cycles using a sample-barcoded 5' primer and a J-beta primer mix. TCRdb used MiXCR to reprocess the 5' RACE reads, holding one entry per CDR3 protein. There are about 770,000 distinct CDR3 sequences in the sample; about 42% occur only once, and roughly 19% lies in the top ten. Sample: blood. These receptors originate from a man aged 60 to 69 in good health.

V is TRBV9 and J is TRBJ2-1; tentatively, D is TRBD2 (7 bases). CDR1 and CDR2 from the germline V gene are SGDLS and YYNGEE. V gave up 2 bases and J gave up 4 bases, with 16 bases separating them. The CDR3 has 16 residues. As DNA, the CDR3 is TGTGCCAGCAGCGTTGGGGGGGCGGTTCGGTACAATGAGCAGTTCTTC. Amino acids: CASSVGGAVRYNEQFF.

V usage is TRBV25-1 and J usage is TRBJ2-3, with 8 bases aligning to TRBD1. Germline V CDR1 and CDR2: MGHDK, SYGVNS. V was pared by 7 bases and J by 9 bases, with 6 bases of the junction left unmatched. The CDR3 is 12 amino acids. In DNA form, the CDR3 reads TGTGCCAGCATACAGGGGGTAGACACGCAGTATTTT. This gives the protein CASIQGVDTQYF.

This rearrangement joins TRBV4-1 to TRBJ1-1; D unresolved. Germline-derived CDR1 and CDR2 are MGHRA and YSYEKL. V was clipped by 5 bases and J by 2 bases, with 12 bases between them. The CDR3 covers 14 residues. This CDR3 is CASSEVGRNTEAFF. CDR3 nucleotide sequence: TGCGCCAGCAGCGAAGTCGGTAGAAACACTGAAGCTTTCTTT.

The chain carries TRBV6-1 and TRBJ2-7; 7 bases are shared with TRBD1. The CDR3 consists of 17 residues. J lost 3 bases, V lost 5 bases, and 16 bases had no gene match. Germline V gene lookup returns CDR1 MNHNS and CDR2 SASEGT. The CDR3 sequence: CASSRLSGTVTYYEQYF. CDR3 nucleotides: TGTGCCAGCAGTCGACTTTCTGGGACAGTAACCTACTACGAGCAGTACTTC.

The J gene is TRBJ2-5, the V gene TRBV5-4, with 9 positions matching TRBD1. The germline V gene has CDR1 SGHNT and CDR2 YYREEE (reference sequence). There are 14 residues in the CDR3. V lost 4 bases and J lost 5; bases outside the gene matches: 6. The CDR3 reads CASSPDRGSETQYF. CDR3 DNA: TGTGCCAGCAGCCCGGACAGGGGATCGGAGACCCAGTACTTC.

This clonotype showed up just a few times. The CDR3 DNA reads as TGCAGCGTTGTAGGGGGGAACACCGGGGAGCTGTTTTTT. Encoded protein: CSVVGGNTGELFF. The V call is TRBV29-1, the J call TRBJ2-2, with D tentatively TRBD1 (6 bases). CDR3 length: 13 residues. Germline values: CDR1 SQVTM, CDR2 ANQGSEA. Trimming pared 4 bases from V and 1 base from J, leaving 7 bases between.

The table lists this clonotype with a few counts. CDR3 sequence reads: CASSLARGLDEQYF. The CDR3 DNA sequence: TGTGCCAGCAGCTTAGCGAGGGGTCTCGACGAGCAGTACTTC. The J gene is TRBJ2-7, the V gene TRBV7-2, with D perhaps being TRBD1 or TRBD2 (5 bases each). This CDR3 comprises 14 residues. The germline CDR1 and CDR2 sequences are SGHTA and FQGNSA. The V end lost 0 bases, the J end lost 5 bases, and 11 bases lay between the germline ends. Using reference TRBV7-2 and TRBJ2-7 for the parts outside the CDR3, the full variable domain is GAGVSQSPSNKVTEKGKDVELRCDPISGHTALYWYRQSLGQGLEFLIYFQGNSAPDKSGLPSDRFSAERTGGSVSTLTIQRTQQEDSAVYLCASSLARGLDEQYFGPGTRLTVT.

The chain employs TRBV7-9 and TRBJ1-2; possibly TRBD1 for D (5 bases). V dropped 5 bases and J dropped 1 base, with 17 bases sitting between them. This CDR3 is built from 16 residues. CDR1 is SEHNR and CDR2 is FQNEAQ in the germline V gene (reference sequence). The CDR3 loop reads CASSVTDKLINYGYTF. As DNA, the CDR3 is TGTGCCAGCAGCGTCACGGACAAGCTGATTAACTATGGCTACACCTTC.

CDR3 loop: CASSLELAGARRTQYF. The DNA of the CDR3 is TGTGCCAGCAGCTTAGAACTAGCGGGGGCCCGGAGAACGCAGTATTTT. This sequence joins TRBV7-2 and TRBJ2-3, with TRBD2 identical over 11 bases. V shed 1 base, J shed 9 bases, and the junction held 9 bases outside the gene matches. This CDR3 has 16 residues. Germline CDR1 and CDR2: SGHTA and FQGNSA.

This clonotype was picked up one time. The chain carries TRBV6-1 and TRBJ2-5; 7 bases are a match to TRBD2. CDR1 is MNHNS, CDR2 SASEGT, per germline. This CDR3 region has 17 residues. V was pared by 6 bases and J by 0 bases, with 13 bases of the junction left unmatched. The CDR3 DNA is TGTGCCAGCAGAGACGTCTCGGGACGGGGGGACCAAGAGACCCAGTACTTC. Its protein product is CASRDVSGRGDQETQYF.

The V and J genes are TRBV6-5 and TRBJ1-2, with D perhaps matching TRBD1 (6 bases). The CDR3 is 14 residues long. Germline V gene sequence: CDR1 MNHEY, CDR2 SVGAGI. Trimming removed 6 bases at V and 4 bases at J, with 15 bases between. The chain's CDR3 is CASSPGVQPYGYTF. The DNA of the CDR3 is TGTGCCAGCAGCCCAGGGGTCCAACCCTATGGCTACACCTTC.

This clonotype was counted between two and nine times. V gene TRBV7-9 combines with J gene TRBJ2-7; perhaps D is TRBD1 or TRBD2 (5 bases each). Germline V lookup: CDR1 SEHNR, CDR2 FQNEAQ (reference sequence). V lost 9 bases and J lost 4, with 16 bases in between. This CDR3 spans 13 amino acids. This CDR3 is CASTGQNEYEQYF. The CDR3 bases are TGTGCCAGTACGGGGCAAAACGAGTACGAGCAGTACTTC.